The rows below give T cell receptor beta chains drawn from one sample of a study of blood T cell repertoires in COVID-19. The table came from immunoSEQ multiplex PCR; TCRdb's copy has only in-frame clones and leaves some out. The sample records fewer than 100,000 clones, around nine tenths being singletons. The sequencing sample was made of peripheral blood. Receptors were obtained from a man aged 50-59 years with acute or convalescent COVID-19. The CDR3 runs from the conserved cysteine through the conserved F or W. The D gene is left open where the match is weak. Size is omitted from some rows. Given values are once, few, many or a class for expanded clones.

TRBD1,.,TRBJ2-5,TRBV5-4,TGTGCCAGCAGCCCGGGACAGTTTACGGAGACCCAGTACTTC,CASSPGQFTETQYF
.,.,TRBJ1-2,TRBV7-8,TGTGCCAGCAGCTTAGGACAGACTAACTATGGCTACACCTTC,CASSLGQTNYGYTF
TRBD1,.,TRBJ1-1,TRBV27,TGTGCCAGTTGGTATACAGGGGGCACTGAAGCTTTCTTT,CASWYTGGTEAFF
TRBD2,.,TRBJ2-3,TRBV12-5,TGTGCTAGTGGCGGGAGGAGGACAGATACGCAGTATTTT,CASGGRRTDTQYF
TRBD1,.,TRBJ2-7,TRBV28,TGTGCCAGCGACAGGGGGAGTTACGAGCAGTACTTC,CASDRGSYEQYF
TRBD2,.,TRBJ2-7,TRBV4-1,TGCGCCAGCAGCCAGGGACTAGCGGGAACCTACGAGCAGTACTTC,CASSQGLAGTYEQYF
.,.,TRBJ1-3,TRBV12-3/TRBV12-4,TGTGCCAGCAGTCAGGAGGGAACCATATATTTT,CASSQEGTIYF
TRBD1,.,TRBJ1-3,TRBV5-6,TGTGCCAGCAGCGGGGGACAGGGGGCCCGATATAGCTCTGGAAACACCATATATTTT,CASSGGQGARYSSGNTIYF
TRBD1,.,TRBJ2-5,TRBV4-1,TGCGCCAGCAGTCGGACAGGGTTGCCAGAGACCCAGTACTTC,CASSRTGLPETQYF
.,.,TRBJ2-7,TRBV2,TGTGCCAGCAGTGGGGAGTGGTACGAGCAGTACTTC,CASSGEWYEQYF
TRBD1,.,TRBJ1-3,TRBV6-4,TGTGCCAGCAGAGAAACAGGGGTCCCCTCCACAATCTCTGGAAACACCATATATTTT,CASRETGVPSTISGNTIYF
.,.,TRBJ1-1,TRBV3-1/TRBV3-2,TGTGCCAGCAGCCAAGTCGCTTCAGGAAACCCTGAAGCTTTCTTT,CASSQVASGNPEAFF
TRBD2,.,TRBJ2-5,TRBV18,TGTGCCAGCTCACCAGAACTAGCGGGAAGCCAAGAGACCCAGTACTTC,CASSPELAGSQETQYF
TRBD1,.,TRBJ1-4,TRBV11-2,TGTGCCAGCAGCTTAGGGGACAGGGGAGGAAGTATTGAAAAACTGTTTTTT,CASSLGDRGGSIEKLFF
TRBD2,once,TRBJ2-1,TRBV30,TGTGCCTGGACTCTGGGGGGGGGAGGCAATGAGCAGTTCTTC,CAWTLGGGGNEQFF
TRBD2,few,TRBJ2-7,TRBV12-3/TRBV12-4,TGTGCCAGCACTAGCGGGAGGACCTACGAGCAGTACTTC,CASTSGRTYEQYF
TRBD2,.,TRBJ2-2,TRBV13,TGTGCCAGCAGCTCGGGACTAGCGGGAGAAGCCGGGGAGCTGTTTTTT,CASSSGLAGEAGELFF
.,.,TRBJ2-7,TRBV18,TGTGCCAGTTGGTCCGCCGAGAGCTACGAGCAGTACTTC,CASWSAESYEQYF
.,.,TRBJ1-4,TRBV25-1,TGTGCCAGCAGTGGTTTCGGGAGGGGTGAAAAACTGTTTTTT,CASSGFGRGEKLFF
TRBD2,.,TRBJ2-7,TRBV4-2,TGTGCCAGCAGCCAAGGAGCGGGACTTAGCTACGAGCAGTACTTC,CASSQGAGLSYEQYF
.,.,TRBJ1-5,TRBV9,TGTGCCAGCAGCGTAGAGGGGAATAGCAATCAGCCCCAGCATTTT,CASSVEGNSNQPQHF
TRBD2,.,TRBJ2-7,TRBV6-5,TGTGCCAGCAGTTACGGACTAGCGCCAACCTACGAGCAGTACTTC,CASSYGLAPTYEQYF
.,.,TRBJ2-1,TRBV3-1/TRBV3-2,TGTGCCAGCAGCCCTCGGCGGGTCCCCAGGGAGCAGTTCTTC,CASSPRRVPREQFF
TRBD1,.,TRBJ1-5,TRBV6-5,TGTGCCGCGGGACAGGGGGGACGCCAGCCCCAGCATTTT,CAAGQGGRQPQHF
TRBD1,.,TRBJ1-1,TRBV12-5,TGTGCTAGTGGTACATCCCCACGGACAGGGGATGGGGCTTTCTTT,CASGTSPRTGDGAFF
.,.,TRBJ1-1,TRBV21-1,TGTGCCAGCAGCAAAGAACGGTTTGAAGCTTTCTTT,CASSKERFEAFF
TRBD2,once,TRBJ2-1,TRBV6-5,TGTGCCAGCAGAATGACTAGCGGGACTTACAATGAGCAGTTCTTC,CASRMTSGTYNEQFF
.,.,TRBJ2-1,TRBV6-6,TGTGCCAGCAGTTGGGCTAGCAGGAGCCATGAGCAGTTCTTC,CASSWASRSHEQFF
.,.,TRBJ1-1,TRBV7-3,TGTGCCAGCAGCTTGACAGGAGATAACACTGAAGCTTTCTTT,CASSLTGDNTEAFF
.,.,TRBJ2-7,TRBV9,TGTGCCAGCAGCGTAGAGGCTAGCCGAACCTACGAGCAGTACTTC,CASSVEASRTYEQYF
TRBD2,.,TRBJ2-7,TRBV5-4,TGTGCCAGCAGCAGAACGGGACTAGCGGGATACGAGCAGTACTTC,CASSRTGLAGYEQYF
TRBD2,.,TRBJ2-1,TRBV11-3,TGTGCCAGCAGCTTAAGACTAGCGGGATTCAATGAGCAGTTCTTC,CASSLRLAGFNEQFF
TRBD1,.,TRBJ1-5,TRBV15,TGTGCCACCAGCAGAGATTCCCTTGGACAGGGCAGAGACAATCAGCCCCAGCATTTT,CATSRDSLGQGRDNQPQHF
.,.,TRBJ2-7,TRBV9,TGTGCCAGCAGTGTAGGAAACGGGATTCGGGACGAGCAGTACTTC,CASSVGNGIRDEQYF